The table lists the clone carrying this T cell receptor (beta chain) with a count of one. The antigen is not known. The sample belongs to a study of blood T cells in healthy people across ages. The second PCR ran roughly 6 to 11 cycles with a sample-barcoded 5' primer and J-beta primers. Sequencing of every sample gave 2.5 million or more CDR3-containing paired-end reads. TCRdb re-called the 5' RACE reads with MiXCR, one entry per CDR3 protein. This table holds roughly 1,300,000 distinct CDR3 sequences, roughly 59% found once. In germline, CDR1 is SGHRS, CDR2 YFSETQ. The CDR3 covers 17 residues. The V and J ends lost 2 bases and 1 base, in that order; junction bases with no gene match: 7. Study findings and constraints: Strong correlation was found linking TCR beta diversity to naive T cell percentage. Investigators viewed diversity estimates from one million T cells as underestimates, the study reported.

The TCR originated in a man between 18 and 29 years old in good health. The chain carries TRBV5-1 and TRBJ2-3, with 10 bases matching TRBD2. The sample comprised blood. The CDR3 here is CASSLTAGGPGTDTQYF. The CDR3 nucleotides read TGCGCCAGCAGCTTAACAGCGGGGGGGCCTGGCACAGATACGCAGTATTTT.